This T cell receptor (beta chain) was identified during a study of CD8+CD57+ T cells in acquired aplastic anemia. Whole-study results and caveats: Found in both controls and patients were approximately 31 CD8+ CDR3 sequences.

V was trimmed by 1 base and J by 3 bases, leaving 6 bases between them. CDR1 and CDR2 from the germline V gene are LNHDA and SQIVND (reference sequence). This CDR3 has 13 amino acids. Concerning this clonotype: Its target is not known.

CDR3 and TCR beta VDJ profiling relied on genomic DNA as the template. Using its own MiXCR run on the reads, TCRdb lists one record per CDR3 protein. Of some 240,000 distinct CDR3 sequences listed, 34% are singletons. The V and J genes are TRBV19 and TRBJ1-2; D is unclear. Sequenced material: sorted CD4+, CD8+, or CD8+CD57+ T cells (not recorded which) from PBMCs. This receptor was identified in a human donor in good health, serving as a control. The CDR3 region is CASSIVGDYGYTF. CDR3 nucleotides: TGTGCCAGTAGTATAGTAGGTGACTATGGCTACACCTTC.